The 28 T cell receptor beta chains reported below all come from one sample, sequenced in a study of blood T cell repertoires in COVID-19. This table comes from immunoSEQ multiplex PCR, and its TCRdb copy is limited to in-frame clones, with some not included. The repertoire holds roughly 570,000 clones, 85% to 90% seen once, with roughly 8.3% in the top ten. Material for sequencing was peripheral blood. The receptors originated from a woman in her fifties or sixties with COVID-19, enrolled during active disease.

In its sample, this clone was seen once. This rearrangement joins TRBV11-2 to TRBJ2-1, with D perhaps TRBD1 (6 bases). V dropped 5 bases and J dropped 2 bases, with 10 bases sitting between them. Germline V gene lookup returns CDR1 SGHAT and CDR2 FQNNGV. CDR3 size: 14 residues. The CDR3 DNA sequence: TGTGCCAGCAGCCCCACAGGGCCCTACAATGAGCAGTTCTTC. It specifies CASSPTGPYNEQFF.

This clone was observed a single time. The chain is built from TRBV20-1 and TRBJ2-1; 8 bases align to TRBD2. The CDR3 extends over 20 amino acids. Germline loops: CDR1 DFQATT, CDR2 SNEGSKA (reference sequence). Germline trimming cut 3 bases from V and 8 bases from J; bases unmatched to any gene: 27. Here the CDR3 DNA reads TGCAGTGCTAGTCCGGCTATGTCGGATTGGTCGGGGGGGCTGAGGGATGAGCAGTTCTTC. Its protein is CSASPAMSDWSGGLRDEQFF.

This sequence joins TRBV5-1 and TRBJ1-2, with 7 bases aligning to TRBD1. CDR1 and CDR2 (germline): SGHRS, YFSETQ. J lost 8 bases, V lost 2 bases, and 6 bases had no gene match. The CDR3 contains 13 residues. CDR3 loop: CASSLPGGNGYTF. The CDR3, as DNA: TGCGCCAGCAGCTTACCAGGGGGAAACGGCTACACCTTC.

The chain is built from TRBV4-2 and TRBJ1-3; D not certain. Germline V gives CDR1 LGHNA, CDR2 YNFKEQ. The V end lost 0 bases, the J end lost 1 base, and 7 bases lay between the germline ends. This CDR3 comprises 15 residues. The CDR3 DNA follows: TGTGCCAGCAGCCAAGATCGAGAGTCTGGAAACACCATATATTTT. It specifies CASSQDRESGNTIYF.

In its sample, this clone was seen a few times. V gene TRBV6-6 combines with J gene TRBJ2-2, with 9 bases that match TRBD1. The CDR3 is 16 amino acids. With 2 bases clipped from V and 3 bases from J, the junction kept 4 bases outside the gene matches. The germline V gene encodes CDR1 MNHNY and CDR2 SVGAGI (reference sequence). CDR3 protein: CASSYPDRGDTGELFF. The CDR3 DNA reads TGTGCCAGCAGTTACCCAGACAGGGGGGACACCGGGGAGCTGTTTTTT.

This clone was counted a single time. The V gene is TRBV7-8, the J gene TRBJ1-2; 10 bases are shared with TRBD1. V lost 5 bases and J lost 4; bases outside the gene matches: 13. This CDR3 is built from 17 residues. Germline lookup yields CDR1 SGHVS and CDR2 FQNEAQ. The DNA for the CDR3 is TGTGCCAGCAGCCTCCGGGACAGGGGATCGGAGGGCTATGGCTACACCTTC. Translated: CASSLRDRGSEGYGYTF.

The chain is built from TRBV4-2 and TRBJ2-3; weak D call: TRBD2 (6 bases). The CDR3 runs to 15 residues. CDR1 is LGHNA and CDR2 is YNFKEQ in the germline V gene. The germline V and J ends were trimmed by 1 base and 6 bases, with 14 bases remaining between them. The CDR3 nucleotides read TGTGCCAGCAGCCAAGGGTTTCGGGGGAGGGATACGCAGTATTTT. Translation gives CASSQGFRGRDTQYF.

This clone has just a few counts. This chain connects TRBV7-9 to TRBJ1-4; no definite D call. The CDR3 contains 15 residues. Germline assignment: CDR1 SEHNR and CDR2 FQNEAQ (reference sequence). V lost 2 bases, J lost 8 bases, and 15 bases lay in between. The CDR3 DNA sequence: TGTGCCAGCAGCTTATATACCCCGGGGAAAGAAAAACTGTTTTTT. Translated: CASSLYTPGKEKLFF.

This chain links TRBV5-4 with TRBJ1-3; TRBD1 matches at 7 bases. CDR3 size: 16 residues. J gave up 0 bases and V 4 bases, and 7 bases lay outside the gene matches. Germline V gene data show CDR1 as SGHNT and CDR2 as YYREEE (reference sequence). As DNA, the CDR3 is TGTGCCAGCAGCGGTAGAGGGGGCGTCTCTGGAAACACCATATATTTT. Amino acid sequence: CASSGRGGVSGNTIYF.

The V and J genes are TRBV29-1 and TRBJ1-1; D gene unclear. Trimming took off 1 base at V and 2 bases at J, with 8 bases between the two ends. Germline assignment: CDR1 SQVTM and CDR2 ANQGSEA. The CDR3 runs to 13 residues. CDR3 sequence: CSVEVAVNTEAFF. The CDR3 DNA sequence: TGCAGCGTTGAAGTCGCAGTAAACACTGAAGCTTTCTTT.

This clone has just one count. The genes are TRBV5-1 and TRBJ1-2; D may be TRBD1 (6 bases). In germline, CDR1 is SGHRS, CDR2 YFSETQ. Trimming removed 4 bases at V and 2 bases at J, with 15 bases between. This CDR3 contains 15 residues. Written as DNA, the CDR3 is TGCGCCAGCAGCGCATCCGGGACACCCAACTATGGCTACACCTTC. This sequence encodes CASSASGTPNYGYTF. Supplemented by reference TRBV5-1 and TRBJ1-2, the full variable domain reads KAGVTQTPRYLIKTRGQQVTLSCSPISGHRSVSWYQQTPGQGLQFLFEYFSETQRNKGNFPGRFSGRQFSNSRSEMNVSTLELGDSALYLCASSASGTPNYGYTFGSGTRLTVV.

About this clone: This sample includes further DNA sequences coding for the same CDR3. The chain combines TRBV7-2 with TRBJ2-3; D is unclear. Germline V CDR1 and CDR2: SGHTA, FQGNSA. Trimming shortened V by 6 bases and J by 3 bases, and 13 bases separated the two germline ends. This CDR3 contains 14 residues. CDR3 DNA sequence: TGTGCCAGCAGTTCAAGCGTTGGGACAGATACGCAGTATTTT. The encoded protein is CASSSSVGTDTQYF.

This sequence joins TRBV24-1 and TRBJ1-2; 8 bases line up with TRBD1. The V segment lost 3 bases and the J segment 2 bases; nucleotides outside the gene matches: 1. The CDR3 contains 14 residues. The germline V gene has CDR1 KGHDR and CDR2 SFDVKD. DNA of the CDR3: TGTGCCACCAGTGATGGGGACAGGAACTATGGCTACACCTTC. It yields the protein CATSDGDRNYGYTF.

The CDR3 coding sequence is TGCGCCAGCAGCTCACAGGGGGCCGGCTTGGCTTTCTTT. It translates to CASSSQGAGLAFF. V gene TRBV5-1 combines with J gene TRBJ1-1; 9 bases match TRBD1. The CDR3 extends over 13 amino acids. Germline CDR1 SGHRS, CDR2 YFSETQ. V shed 3 bases and J 11 bases; nucleotides not matched to a gene: 8.

The rearrangement joins TRBV4-1 to TRBJ1-5, with 11 bases fitting TRBD1. The J segment lost 4 bases and the V segment lost 0 bases, leaving 5 bases of the junction unmatched. Germline values: CDR1 MGHRA, CDR2 YSYEKL. The CDR3 has 17 amino acids. The CDR3 is CASSQDPGQGGNQPQHF. The CDR3, as DNA: TGCGCCAGCAGCCAAGATCCGGGACAGGGGGGAAATCAGCCCCAGCATTTT.

This clone was counted only a few times. The chain links TRBV2 to TRBJ1-4, with 7 bases matching TRBD1. Trimming removed 6 bases from V and 7 bases from J; junction bases left unmatched: 11. Germline CDR1 and CDR2: SNHLY and FYNNEI. This CDR3 comprises 15 residues. The DNA of the CDR3 is TGTGCCAGCAGACTATCCAGGGGGGTCTCTGAAAAACTGTTTTTT. Translating it yields CASRLSRGVSEKLFF.

The V and J genes are TRBV18 and TRBJ2-3, with TRBD1 matching 9 bases. CDR3 length equals 14 residues. Trimming took 8 bases from V and 2 from J; bases not matched to a gene: 5. Germline loops: CDR1 KGHSH, CDR2 LQKENI. The CDR3 reads CASRDRGNTDTQYF. In DNA form, the CDR3 reads TGTGCCAGCCGAGACAGGGGGAACACAGATACGCAGTATTTT.

The CDR3 protein is CASSYQPREKLFF. The CDR3 DNA reads TGTGCCAGTAGTTACCAGCCCAGGGAAAAACTGTTTTTT. The genes are TRBV19 and TRBJ1-4; D unresolved. Germline CDR1 reads LNHDA; CDR2 reads SQIVND (reference sequence). The CDR3 is 13 residues long. V was pared by 5 bases and J by 8 bases, with 12 bases between. Filled out from reference TRBV19 and TRBJ1-4, the complete variable domain reads DGGITQSPKYLFRKEGQNVTLSCEQNLNHDAMYWYRQDPGQGLRLIYYSQIVNDFQKGDIAEGYSVSREKKESFPLTVTSAQKNPTAFYLCASSYQPREKLFFGSGTQLSVL.

The chain links TRBV18 to TRBJ1-4, with D tentatively TRBD1 (6 bases). Germline V gene data show CDR1 as KGHSH and CDR2 as LQKENI. V shed 6 bases and J shed 4 bases, with 12 bases lying between them. This CDR3 is 14 amino acids long. CDR3 nucleotide sequence: TGTGCCAGCTCCCGGGACATTATTAATGAAAAACTGTTTTTT. Its translation: CASSRDIINEKLFF.

The genes are TRBV6-2 or TRBV6-3 and TRBJ2-5, with D tentatively TRBD2 (6 bases). Deletions cut 5 bases from V and 3 bases from J, with 16 bases between. The germline V gene encodes CDR1 MNHEY and CDR2 SVGEGT. The CDR3 spans 15 residues. The CDR3: CASSASGTYKETQYF. Written as DNA, the CDR3 is TGTGCCAGCAGTGCCTCCGGGACTTACAAAGAGACCCAGTACTTC.

This clone showed up just once. This chain uses TRBV9 with TRBJ1-1; D unresolved. V lost 0 bases, J lost 0 bases, and 9 bases lay in between. The CDR3 totals 15 residues. Germline V gene sequence: CDR1 SGDLS, CDR2 YYNGEE. The CDR3, as DNA: TGTGCCAGCAGCGTAGGAATGGGCCTGAACACTGAAGCTTTCTTT. Translation: CASSVGMGLNTEAFF. Together with reference TRBV9 and TRBJ1-1, the CDR3 gives the full variable domain: DSGVTQTPKHLITATGQRVTLRCSPRSGDLSVYWYQQSLDQGLQFLIQYYNGEERAKGNILERFSAQQFPDLHSELNLSSLELGDSALYFCASSVGMGLNTEAFFGQGTRLTVV.

This chain joins TRBV9 and TRBJ2-3; 11 bases are a match to TRBD2. This CDR3 is 17 amino acids long. With 2 bases clipped from V and 5 bases from J, the junction kept 10 bases outside the gene matches. Germline loops: CDR1 SGDLS, CDR2 YYNGEE. CDR3 amino acids: CASSVGVSGGARDTQYF. The CDR3 DNA is TGTGCCAGCAGCGTTGGGGTTAGCGGGGGGGCCAGAGATACGCAGTATTTT.

The chain has TRBV9 and TRBJ2-7; 7 bases match TRBD1. Per the germline V gene, CDR1 is SGDLS and CDR2 is YYNGEE. The V gene end was trimmed by 3 bases and the J gene end by 1 base; junction bases not matched to a gene: 1. The CDR3 runs 13 residues. The CDR3 region has the DNA TGTGCCAGCAGCGAGGGACAGTCCTACGAGCAGTACTTC. It encodes CASSEGQSYEQYF. The full variable domain, its missing parts supplied by reference TRBV9 and TRBJ2-7, is DSGVTQTPKHLITATGQRVTLRCSPRSGDLSVYWYQQSLDQGLQFLIQYYNGEERAKGNILERFSAQQFPDLHSELNLSSLELGDSALYFCASSEGQSYEQYFGPGTRLTVT.

The chain combines TRBV6-2 or TRBV6-3 with TRBJ1-5; 7 positions agree with TRBD1. V gave up 2 bases and J gave up 0 bases; unmatched junction bases: 7. From germline, CDR1 is MNHEY and CDR2 SVGEGT. CDR3 length: 17 amino acids. CDR3 residues: CASSYPTGADSNQPQHF. CDR3 coding DNA: TGTGCCAGCAGTTACCCTACAGGGGCGGATAGCAATCAGCCCCAGCATTTT.

Turning to this clone: Other DNA variants within this sample encode the same CDR3. V and J are TRBV11-2 and TRBJ2-7; possible D gene TRBD2, 6 bases. This CDR3 is 14 amino acids long. Germline CDR1 and CDR2: SGHAT and FQNNGV. Trimming removed 0 bases at V and 5 bases at J, with 11 bases between. CDR3 sequence reads: CASSLDRRGNEQYF. In nucleotides, the CDR3 is TGTGCCAGCAGCTTAGATCGGCGGGGAAACGAGCAGTACTTC.

The chain is built from TRBV27 and TRBJ1-5; the D is unclear. The CDR3 loop spans 13 amino acids. Germline V gene data show CDR1 as MNHEY and CDR2 as SMNVEV (reference sequence). The germline V and J ends were trimmed by 1 base and 5 bases, with 6 bases remaining between them. CDR3 in DNA: TGTGCCAGCAGTTTATTTACAGATCAGCCCCAGCATTTT. This sequence encodes CASSLFTDQPQHF.

Only one count was recorded for this clone. The chain combines TRBV28 with TRBJ1-4, with D unresolved. In germline, CDR1 is MDHEN, CDR2 SYDVKM. The CDR3 has 14 amino acids. V lost 5 bases to trimming and J lost 3 bases, with 10 bases between them. Written as DNA, the CDR3 is TGTGCCAGCAGTCCTACCCCCGCTAATGAAAAACTGTTTTTT. Its protein product is CASSPTPANEKLFF.

The chain combines TRBV28 with TRBJ1-1; D is perhaps TRBD1 (5 bases). V lost 6 bases, J lost 1 base, and 12 bases lay in between. The CDR3 totals 14 residues. CDR1 is MDHEN and CDR2 is SYDVKM in the germline V gene. The CDR3 protein is CASREQVQNTEAFF. The CDR3 DNA follows: TGTGCCAGCAGGGAACAGGTGCAGAACACTGAAGCTTTCTTT. The whole variable domain, filled in from reference TRBV28 and TRBJ1-1, reads DVKVTQSSRYLVKRTGEKVFLECVQDMDHENMFWYRQDPGLGLRLIYFSYDVKMKEKGDIPEGYSVSREKKERFSLILESASTNQTSMYLCASREQVQNTEAFFGQGTRLTVV.